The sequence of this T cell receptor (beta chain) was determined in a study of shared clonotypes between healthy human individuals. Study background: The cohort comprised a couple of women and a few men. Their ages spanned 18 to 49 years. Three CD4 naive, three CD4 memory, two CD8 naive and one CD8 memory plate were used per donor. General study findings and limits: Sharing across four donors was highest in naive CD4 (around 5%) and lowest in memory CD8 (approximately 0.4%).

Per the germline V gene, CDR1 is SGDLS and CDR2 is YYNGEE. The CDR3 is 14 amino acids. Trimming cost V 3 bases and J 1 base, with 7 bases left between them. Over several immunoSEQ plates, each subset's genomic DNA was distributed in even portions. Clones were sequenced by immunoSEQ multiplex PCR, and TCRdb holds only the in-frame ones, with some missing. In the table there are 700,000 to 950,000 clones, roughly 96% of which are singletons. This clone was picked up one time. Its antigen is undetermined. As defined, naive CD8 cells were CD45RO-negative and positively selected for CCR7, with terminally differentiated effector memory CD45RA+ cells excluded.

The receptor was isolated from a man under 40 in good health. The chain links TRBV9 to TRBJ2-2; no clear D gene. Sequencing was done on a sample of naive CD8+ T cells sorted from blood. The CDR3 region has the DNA TGTGCCAGCAGCGCCAGCGAGAACACCGGGGAGCTGTTTTTT. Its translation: CASSASENTGELFF.